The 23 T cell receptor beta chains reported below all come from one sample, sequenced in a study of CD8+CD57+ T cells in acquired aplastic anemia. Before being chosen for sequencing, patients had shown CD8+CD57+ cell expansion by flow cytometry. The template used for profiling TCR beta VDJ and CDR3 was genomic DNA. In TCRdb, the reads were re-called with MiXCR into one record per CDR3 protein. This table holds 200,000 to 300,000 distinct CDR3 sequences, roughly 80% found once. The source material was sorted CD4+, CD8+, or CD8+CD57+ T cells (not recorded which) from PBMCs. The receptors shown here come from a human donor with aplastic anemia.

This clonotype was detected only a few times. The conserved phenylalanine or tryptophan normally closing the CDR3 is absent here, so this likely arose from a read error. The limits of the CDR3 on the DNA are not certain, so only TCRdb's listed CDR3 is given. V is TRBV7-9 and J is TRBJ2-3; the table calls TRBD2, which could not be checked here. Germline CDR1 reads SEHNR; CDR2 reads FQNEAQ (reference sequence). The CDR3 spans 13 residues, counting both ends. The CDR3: CASSDAGSYAANV.

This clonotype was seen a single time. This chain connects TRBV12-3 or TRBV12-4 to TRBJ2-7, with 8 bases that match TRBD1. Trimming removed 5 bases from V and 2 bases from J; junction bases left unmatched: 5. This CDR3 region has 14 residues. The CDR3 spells CASSLRQGPYEQYF. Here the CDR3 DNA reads TGTGCCAGCAGTCTACGACAGGGGCCCTACGAGCAGTACTTC.

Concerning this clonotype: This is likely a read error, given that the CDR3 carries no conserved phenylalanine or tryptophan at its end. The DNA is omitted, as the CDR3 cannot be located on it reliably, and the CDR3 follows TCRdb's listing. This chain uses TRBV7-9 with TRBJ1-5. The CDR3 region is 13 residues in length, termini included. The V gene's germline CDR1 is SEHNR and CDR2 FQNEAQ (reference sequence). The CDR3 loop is CASSFPRTQPHDD.

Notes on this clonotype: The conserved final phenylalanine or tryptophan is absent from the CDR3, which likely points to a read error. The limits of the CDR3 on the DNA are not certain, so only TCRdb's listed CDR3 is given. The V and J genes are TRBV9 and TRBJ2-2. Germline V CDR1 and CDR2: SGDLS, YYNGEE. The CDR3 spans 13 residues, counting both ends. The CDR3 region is CASSTFNTGELYV.

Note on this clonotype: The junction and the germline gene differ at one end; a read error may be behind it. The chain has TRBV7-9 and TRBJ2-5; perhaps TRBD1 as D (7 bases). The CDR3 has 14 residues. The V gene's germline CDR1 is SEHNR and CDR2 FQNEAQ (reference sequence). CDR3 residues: CASSLEGAQETQYF. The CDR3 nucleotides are TGCGCCAGCAGCTTGGAGGGGGCCCAAGAGACCCAGTACTTC. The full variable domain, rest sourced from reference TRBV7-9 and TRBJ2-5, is DTGVSQNPRHKITKRGQNVTFRCDPISEHNRLYWYRQTLGQGPEFLTYFQNEAQLEKSRLLSDRFSAERPKGSFSTLEIQRTEQGDSAMYLCASSLEGAQETQYFGPGTRLLVL.

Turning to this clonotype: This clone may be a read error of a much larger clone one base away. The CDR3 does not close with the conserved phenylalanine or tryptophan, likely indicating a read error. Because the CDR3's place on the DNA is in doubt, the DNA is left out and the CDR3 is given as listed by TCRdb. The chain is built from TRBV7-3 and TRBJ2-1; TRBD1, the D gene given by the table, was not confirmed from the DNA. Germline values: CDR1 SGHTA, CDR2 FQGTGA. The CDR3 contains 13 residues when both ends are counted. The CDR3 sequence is CASSPQGTCGETQ.

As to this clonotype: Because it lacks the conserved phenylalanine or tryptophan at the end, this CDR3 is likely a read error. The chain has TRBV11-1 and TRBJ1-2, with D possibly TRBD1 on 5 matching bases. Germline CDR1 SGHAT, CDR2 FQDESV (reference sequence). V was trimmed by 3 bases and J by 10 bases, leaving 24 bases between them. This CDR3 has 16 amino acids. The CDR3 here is CASSLERDGLVYNYTY. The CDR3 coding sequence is TGTGCCAGCAGCTTGGAGAGGGACGGGCTCGTATATAACTACACCTAC.

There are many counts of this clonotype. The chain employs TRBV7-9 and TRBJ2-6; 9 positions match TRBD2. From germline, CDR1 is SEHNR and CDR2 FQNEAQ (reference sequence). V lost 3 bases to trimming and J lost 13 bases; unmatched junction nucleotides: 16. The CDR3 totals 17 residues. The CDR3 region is CASSFQRSGGSDEVLTF. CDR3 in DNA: TGTGCCAGCAGCTTTCAAAGAAGCGGGGGGAGCGATGAGGTCCTGACTTTC.

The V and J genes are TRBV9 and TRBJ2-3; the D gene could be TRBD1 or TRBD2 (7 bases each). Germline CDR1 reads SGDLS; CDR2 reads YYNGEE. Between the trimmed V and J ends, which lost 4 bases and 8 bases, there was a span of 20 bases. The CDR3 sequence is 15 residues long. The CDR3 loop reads CASSSGGEGRCTQYF. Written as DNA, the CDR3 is TGTGCCAGCAGCTCAGGGGGGGAAGGTCGGTGTACGCAGTATTTT.

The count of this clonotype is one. CDR3 DNA sequence: TGTGCCAGCAGCTTACGGGACACGGGCAGTACTTCTGGCTACACCTTC. Translating it yields CASSLRDTGSTSGYTF. V gene TRBV7-8 combines with J gene TRBJ1-2; D might be TRBD1 (6 bases). This CDR3 has 16 amino acids. V was shortened by 2 bases and J by 7 bases, with 20 bases between the two germline ends. CDR1 and CDR2 (germline): SGHVS, FQNEAQ.

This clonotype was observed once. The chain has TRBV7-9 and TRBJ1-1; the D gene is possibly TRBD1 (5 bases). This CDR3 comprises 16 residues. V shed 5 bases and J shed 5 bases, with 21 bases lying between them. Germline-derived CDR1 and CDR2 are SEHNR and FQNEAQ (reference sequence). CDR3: CASSIPGKGWGTEAFF. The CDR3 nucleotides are TGTGCCAGCAGCATCCCCGGGAAGGGATGGGGGACTGAAGCTTTCTTT.

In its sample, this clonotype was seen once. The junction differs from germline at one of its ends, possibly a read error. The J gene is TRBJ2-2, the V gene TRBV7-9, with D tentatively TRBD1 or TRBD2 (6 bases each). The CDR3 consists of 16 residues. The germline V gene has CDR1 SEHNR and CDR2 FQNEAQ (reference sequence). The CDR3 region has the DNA TGTGCCAGCAGCCCACAACGGGGGCGGAACACCGGGGTGCTGTTTTTT. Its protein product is CASSPQRGRNTGVLFF.

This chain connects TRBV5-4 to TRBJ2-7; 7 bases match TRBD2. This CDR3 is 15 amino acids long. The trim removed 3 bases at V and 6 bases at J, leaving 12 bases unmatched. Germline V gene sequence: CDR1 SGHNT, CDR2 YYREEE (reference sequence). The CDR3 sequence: CASSSLSGAYGEQYF. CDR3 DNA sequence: TGTGCCAGCAGCTCCCTCAGCGGGGCGTATGGCGAGCAGTACTTC.

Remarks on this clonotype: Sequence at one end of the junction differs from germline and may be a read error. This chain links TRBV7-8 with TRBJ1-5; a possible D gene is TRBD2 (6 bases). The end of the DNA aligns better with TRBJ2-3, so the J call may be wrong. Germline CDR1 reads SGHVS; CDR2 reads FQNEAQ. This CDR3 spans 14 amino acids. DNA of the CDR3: TGTTCCAGCAGCGTGGAGGGAGGTCCAGATACGCAGTATTTT. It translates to CSSSVEGGPDTQYF.

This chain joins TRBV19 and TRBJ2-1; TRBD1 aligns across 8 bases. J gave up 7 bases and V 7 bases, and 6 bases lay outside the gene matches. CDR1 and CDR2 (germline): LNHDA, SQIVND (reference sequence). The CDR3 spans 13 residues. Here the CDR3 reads CASKAGGVNEQFF. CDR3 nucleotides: TGTGCCAGTAAGGCAGGGGGCGTGAATGAGCAGTTCTTC.

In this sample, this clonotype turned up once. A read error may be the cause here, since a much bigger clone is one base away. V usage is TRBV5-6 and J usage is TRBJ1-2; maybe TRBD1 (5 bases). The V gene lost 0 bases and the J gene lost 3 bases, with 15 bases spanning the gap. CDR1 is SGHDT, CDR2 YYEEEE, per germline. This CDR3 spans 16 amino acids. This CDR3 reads CASSLERRGLDYGYTF. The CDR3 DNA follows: TGTGCCAGCAGCTTGGAGAGGAGGGGCTTGGACTATGGCTACACCTTC.

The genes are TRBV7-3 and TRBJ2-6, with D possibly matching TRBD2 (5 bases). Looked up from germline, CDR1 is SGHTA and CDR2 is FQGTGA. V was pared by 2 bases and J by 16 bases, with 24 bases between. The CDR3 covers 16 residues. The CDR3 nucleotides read TGTGCCAGCAGCTTAGGGGTCGCGGGCGATGTCGGGGAGCTGACTTTC. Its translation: CASSLGVAGDVGELTF.

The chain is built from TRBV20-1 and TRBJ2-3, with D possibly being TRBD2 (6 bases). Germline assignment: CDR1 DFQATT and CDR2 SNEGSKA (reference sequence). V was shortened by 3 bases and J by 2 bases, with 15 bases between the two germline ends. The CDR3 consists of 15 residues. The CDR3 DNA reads TGCAGTGCTAGTAACGGGGGAAGAGACACAGATACGCAGTATTTT. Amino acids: CSASNGGRDTDTQYF.

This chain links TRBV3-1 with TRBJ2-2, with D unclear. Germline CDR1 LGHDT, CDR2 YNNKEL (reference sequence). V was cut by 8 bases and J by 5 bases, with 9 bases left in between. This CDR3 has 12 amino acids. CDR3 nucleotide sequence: TGTGCCAGCTTAGGCCCGACCGGGGAGCTGTTTTTT. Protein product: CASLGPTGELFF.

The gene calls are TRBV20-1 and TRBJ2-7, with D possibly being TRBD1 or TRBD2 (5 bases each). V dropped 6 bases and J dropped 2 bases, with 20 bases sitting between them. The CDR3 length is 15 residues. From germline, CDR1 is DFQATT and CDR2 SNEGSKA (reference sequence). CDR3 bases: TGCAGTGCCAGAAGTTGGGGACGCAAGACCTACGAGCAGTACTTC. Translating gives CSARSWGRKTYEQYF.

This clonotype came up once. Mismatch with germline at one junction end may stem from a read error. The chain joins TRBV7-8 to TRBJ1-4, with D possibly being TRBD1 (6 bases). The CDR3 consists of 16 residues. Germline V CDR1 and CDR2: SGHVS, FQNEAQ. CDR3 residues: CASSLTGAATNQKLFF. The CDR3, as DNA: TGTGCCAGCAGCTTAACGGGGGCAGCCACTAATCAAAAACTGTTTTTT.

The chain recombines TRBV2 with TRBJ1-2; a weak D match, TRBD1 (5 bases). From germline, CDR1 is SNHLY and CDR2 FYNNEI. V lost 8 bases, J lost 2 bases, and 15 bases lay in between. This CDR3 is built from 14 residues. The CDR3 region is CASGEIWDNYGYTF. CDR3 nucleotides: TGTGCCAGCGGAGAAATCTGGGACAACTATGGCTACACCTTC.

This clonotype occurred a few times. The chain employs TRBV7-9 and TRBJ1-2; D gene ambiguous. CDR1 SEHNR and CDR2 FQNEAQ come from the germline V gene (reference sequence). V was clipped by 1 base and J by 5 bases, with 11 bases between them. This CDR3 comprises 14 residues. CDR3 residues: CASSLVPGDYGYTF. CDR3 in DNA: TGTGCCAGCAGCTTAGTACCCGGGGATTATGGCTACACCTTC.